This record looks at one T cell receptor (beta chain) sequence and its context. Its antigen is unknown. No much larger clone is present one base from it, and per-base qualities are unavailable. Libraries came from the immunoSEQ multiplex PCR assay. TCRdb obtained this table from immuneACCESS and retained in-frame rearrangements with V and J assigned. These tables miss some clones; where compared with another copy, unresolved V genes account for less than half of the shortfall, and the remainder is unexplained. The sample yields around 46,000 clones; around a third were counted once. In total, the top ten clones hold roughly 2.8% of the sample. The germline V gene (reference sequence) gives CDR1 as SGHKS and CDR2 as YYEKEE. The CDR3, cysteine through phenylalanine, is 15 amino acids long. Only CDR3 DNA is held: 45 bases, read in frame from base 1. V is pared back by 4 bases and J by 0 bases, with 11 bases lying between the germline termini.

This specimen belongs to a study of tumour-infiltrating T cells in Burkitt lymphoma (TCRdb year 2020). Some background on the complete study: All epidemiological subtypes of Burkitt lymphoma were represented among the approximately 86 patients who made up the cohort. TCR repertoire data were compared against clinical outcome, and productive clonality predicted overall survival and progression-free survival independently of established prognostic factors such as age at diagnosis.

What the work shows at the level of the full study, not this receptor alone: Several public clonotypes shared across numerous Burkitt lymphoma patients were found, suggesting shared tumour neoantigen selection absent from diffuse large B-cell lymphoma.

Material for sequencing was tumor tissue. The chain joins TRBV5-5 to TRBJ1-3; TRBD1 is a possible D gene, resting on 5 matching bases. This clonotype was obtained from a human donor with Burkitt lymphoma. The CDR3 amino acid sequence is: CASSPDQGSGNTIYF. The DNA sequence is given as TGTGCCAGCAGCCCCGACCAGGGCTCTGGAAACACCATATATTTT.